This paragraph reports one T cell receptor beta chain. The sample comes from a study of blood T cell repertoires in COVID-19. About the research overall: Donors in the United States, Italy and Spain gave samples during acute or convalescent COVID-19. T cells, B-cell-depleted T cells, or PBMCs supplied cDNA or gDNA.

V dropped 7 bases and J dropped 2 bases, with 14 bases sitting between them. The CDR3 contains 14 residues. The germline gives CDR1 SGHTA, CDR2 FQGNSA. How the authors handled the data: Amplification of reference gene primers was used by the study to estimate nucleated cell counts. Sequencing used immunoSEQ multiplex PCR; TCRdb keeps in-frame clones, though not all of them. The V and J calls and clone size are taken from that table; D and trimming were inferred from the DNA. The repertoire holds about 280,000 clones, with about four fifths as singletons. Sequencing input: peripheral blood. The receptor comes from a woman aged 45-59 years who had recovered from COVID-19. The chain employs TRBV7-2 and TRBJ1-1, with a possible D match to TRBD1 (5 bases). The CDR3 bases are TGTGCCAGCACCCCGCAGGGAACTAACACTGAAGCTTTCTTT. Protein product: CASTPQGTNTEAFF.